This T cell receptor (beta chain) came from a study of T-cell reconstitution after alpha-beta-depleted transplantation in children. This clonotype was recorded a few times. Germline V CDR1 and CDR2: MNHNS, SASEGT. This CDR3 comprises 18 residues. Trimming took 6 bases from V and 0 from J; bases not matched to a gene: 12. During its preparation, the TCRbeta library received unique molecular identifiers. TCRdb reprocessed the PCR reads via MiXCR and lists one record per CDR3 protein. The data show about 600,000 distinct CDR3 sequences, with 10% seen just once and about 4% held by the top ten. The source was PBMCs from the stem cell graft donor, collected from the stem cell graft. The sequence came from a human donor who donated a stem cell graft to a child with acute myeloid leukemia. The J gene is TRBJ2-1, the V gene TRBV6-1, with TRBD2 matching over 9 bases. The CDR3 here is CASSPRAAGGISYNEQFF. The CDR3 nucleotides are TGTGCCAGCAGCCCCCGGGCAGCGGGAGGCATCTCCTACAATGAGCAGTTCTTC.